The 12 T cell receptor beta chains below were found in one sample sequenced in a study of OX40 agonist ivuxolimab in advanced cancers. Libraries were prepared by immunoSEQ multiplex PCR; TCRdb keeps only in-frame clonotypes and omits some of them. This sample carries around 46,000 clones, about 88% of them seen once, and the ten largest clones take approximately 50%. The sequencing here drew on CD4+ or CD8+ T cells sorted from blood, taken in a trial of the OX40 agonist ivuxolimab. The receptors come from an adult with an advanced solid tumor such as melanoma, head and neck, liver or kidney cancer.

The chain combines TRBV27 with TRBJ2-1; D remains unclear. The CDR3 sequence is 13 residues long. CDR1 and CDR2 (germline): MNHEY, SMNVEV (reference sequence). Trimming took off 1 base at V and 12 bases at J, with 13 bases between the two ends. CDR3 sequence reads: CASSLYVESVQFF. The CDR3 DNA follows: TGTGCCAGCAGTTTATATGTGGAGAGCGTGCAGTTCTTC.

The chain carries TRBV2 and TRBJ2-1; TRBD1 aligns across 8 bases. J lost 3 bases, V lost 6 bases, and 10 bases had no gene match. The length of the CDR3 is 16 residues. The germline CDR1 and CDR2 sequences are SNHLY and FYNNEI. CDR3 nucleotide sequence: TGTGCCAGCAGCGGACCGGACAGGGTTGGCTACAATGAGCAGTTCTTC. Protein sequence: CASSGPDRVGYNEQFF.

The chain uses TRBV9 and TRBJ2-3; 8 bases map to TRBD2. The CDR3 totals 15 residues. V lost 2 bases, J lost 4 bases, and 6 bases stayed unmatched. Germline lookup yields CDR1 SGDLS and CDR2 YYNGEE. This CDR3 is CASSVWPSGSDTQYF. DNA for the CDR3: TGTGCCAGCAGCGTGTGGCCTAGCGGGTCAGATACGCAGTATTTT.

V is TRBV14 and J is TRBJ1-1, with 8 bases fitting TRBD1. The CDR3 contains 16 residues. Losses at the gene ends were 5 bases for V and 0 bases for J; bases not matched to a gene: 8. The germline CDR1 and CDR2 sequences are SGHDN and FVKESK. In DNA form, the CDR3 reads TGTGCCAGCAGCGAGGTCGGGACAGGACTGAACACTGAAGCTTTCTTT. Its translation is CASSEVGTGLNTEAFF.

This chain connects TRBV5-1 to TRBJ2-1; 13 bases map to TRBD2. The CDR3 spans 15 residues. The trim removed 3 bases at V and 9 bases at J, leaving 6 bases unmatched. Germline CDR1 is SGHRS and CDR2 is YFSETQ. This CDR3 reads CASSWTSGSKGEQFF. In nucleotides, the CDR3 is TGCGCCAGCAGCTGGACTAGCGGGAGTAAGGGTGAGCAGTTCTTC.

This clone has just one count. J is TRBJ1-4 and V is TRBV6-1, with 9 bases fitting TRBD1. The CDR3 extends over 13 amino acids. The germline CDR1 and CDR2 sequences are MNHNS and SASEGT. V shed 6 bases and J 6 bases; nucleotides not matched to a gene: 2. The CDR3 DNA reads TGTGCCAGCAGCGGGGACAGGGATGAAAAACTGTTTTTT. Translation: CASSGDRDEKLFF.

CDR3 amino acids: CASSDVDRGVDEQFF. In DNA, the CDR3 is TGTGCCAGCAGTGACGTGGACAGGGGGGTCGATGAGCAGTTCTTC. The chain carries TRBV25-1 and TRBJ2-1, with 10 nucleotides matching TRBD1. The CDR3 sequence is 15 residues long. The germline gives CDR1 MGHDK, CDR2 SYGVNS. Unmatched junction bases numbered 7, after V lost 3 bases and J lost 8 bases. Variable domain in full (rest from reference TRBV25-1 and TRBJ2-1): EADIYQTPRYLVIGTGKKITLECSQTMGHDKMYWYQQDPGMELHLIHYSYGVNSTEKGDLSSESTVSRIRTEHFPLTLESARPSHTSQYLCASSDVDRGVDEQFFGPGTRLTVL.

The chain recombines TRBV6-4 with TRBJ1-1; D might be TRBD1 (6 bases). The V and J ends lost 5 bases and 1 base respectively, with 11 bases between them. The germline gives CDR1 MRHNA, CDR2 SNTAGT. The CDR3 is 14 amino acids. The CDR3 spells CASSQSDRNTEAFF. In DNA form, the CDR3 reads TGTGCCAGCAGTCAATCGGACAGGAACACTGAAGCTTTCTTT.

A single count supports this clone. The chain is built from TRBV2 and TRBJ1-5, with 8 positions matching TRBD1. Germline V gene lookup returns CDR1 SNHLY and CDR2 FYNNEI. The CDR3 length is 15 residues. Germline trimming cut 6 bases from V and 1 base from J; bases unmatched to any gene: 5. In DNA form, the CDR3 reads TGTGCCAGCAGCCAGGACAGGGAGAGCAATCAGCCCCAGCATTTT. Translating gives CASSQDRESNQPQHF.

The V gene is TRBV5-4, the J gene TRBJ2-3; TRBD2 agrees at 15 bases. V gave up 3 bases and J gave up 4 bases; unmatched junction bases: 3. This CDR3 comprises 16 residues. Germline values: CDR1 SGHNT, CDR2 YYREEE (reference sequence). CDR3: CASSSRTSGRADTQYF. In DNA form, the CDR3 reads TGTGCCAGCAGCTCACGGACTAGCGGGAGGGCAGATACGCAGTATTTT.

The chain carries TRBV29-1 and TRBJ2-7; 8 nucleotides agree with TRBD1. This CDR3 spans 12 amino acids. Germline CDR1 reads SQVTM; CDR2 reads ANQGSEA. V lost 7 bases, J lost 5 bases, and 7 bases stayed unmatched. CDR3 in DNA: TGCAGCGCCAGGACAGGGCCCAACGAGCAGTACTTC. Translated: CSARTGPNEQYF.

CDR3 sequence reads: CASSPTLGGSEQYF. CDR3 coding DNA: TGTGCCAGCAGCCCTACCCTTGGGGGATCCGAGCAGTACTTC. This sequence joins TRBV9 and TRBJ2-7; D may be TRBD1 or TRBD2 (5 bases each). The CDR3 is 14 amino acids. Trimming took off 4 bases at V and 6 bases at J, with 17 bases between the two ends. The germline V gene encodes CDR1 SGDLS and CDR2 YYNGEE.